Listed below are T cell receptor beta chains from one sample, sequenced in a study of identical twins. TCRdb processed the 5' RACE reads anew with MiXCR; each CDR3 protein has one entry. The sample consists of hundreds of thousands of distinct CDR3 sequences, around 8.3% of them appearing once. The same data also went into a second study, on yellow fever vaccine responses in identical twins.

What was sequenced was PBMCs. All receptors derive from a woman between 18 and 30 years old in good health. CDR3s include the opening cysteine and the closing phenylalanine or tryptophan. Each record gives: V gene, D gene, clone size, J gene, CDR3 DNA, CDR3 protein. A D gene is named only where the DNA matches it firmly. Some rows mark clone size as missing; the rest say once, few, many or name a class of expanded clone.

>TRBV20-1|NA|NA|TRBJ2-1
TGCAGTGCTAGATCCAGGGTCGGATACAATGAGCAGTTCTTC
CSARSRVGYNEQFF
>TRBV7-2|TRBD2|NA|TRBJ2-7
TGTGCCAGCAGCTCCTCTATAGCGGGGAGCCTAACCTACGAGCAGTACTTC
CASSSSIAGSLTYEQYF
>TRBV14|NA|many|TRBJ2-7
TGTGCCAGCAGCCAAGCGACAGGTTTTGGGCAGTACTTC
CASSQATGFGQYF
>TRBV7-6|NA|few|TRBJ2-7
TGTGCCAGCAGCCTGAACAGGGTAGACTCCTACGAGCAGTACTTC
CASSLNRVDSYEQYF
>TRBV12-3/TRBV12-4|NA|many|TRBJ1-5
TGTGCCAGCAGTTTTGGGATTAGCAATCAGCCCCAGCATTTT
CASSFGISNQPQHF
>TRBV20-1|NA|NA|TRBJ1-1
TGCAGTGCTCGGGGGAGAGGGGGCACTGAAGCTTTCTTT
CSARGRGGTEAFF
>TRBV27|TRBD2|many|TRBJ2-3
TGTGCCAGCAGTCTGGGGCTAGCGGGGGAACGCACAGATACGCAGTATTTT
CASSLGLAGERTDTQYF
>TRBV3-1|NA|NA|TRBJ1-4
TGTGCCAGCAGCCCGACCAACAGGAAAACTAATGAAAAACTGTTTTTT
CASSPTNRKTNEKLFF
>TRBV7-8|NA|many|TRBJ2-2
TGTGCCAGCAGCTTAGCGGGGGGCGTAGGGGAGCTGTTTTTT
CASSLAGGVGELFF
>TRBV7-9|NA|few|TRBJ2-7
TGTGCCAGCAGCCTACCCCGGGACGGCTTCTACGAGCAGTACTTC
CASSLPRDGFYEQYF
>TRBV25-1|TRBD1|NA|TRBJ2-4
TGTGCCAGCAGCGGGACAGGGAATTTGAACATTCAGTACTTC
CASSGTGNLNIQYF
>TRBV11-3|NA|many|TRBJ2-1
TGTGCCAGCAGCCCGAGGAACGACAATGAGCAGTTCTTC
CASSPRNDNEQFF
>TRBV6-2/TRBV6-3|TRBD1|NA|TRBJ2-1
TGTGCCAGCAGGAAGACAGGGGGCGCATTAAAGTTCTTC
CASRKTGGALKFF
>TRBV4-3|NA|NA|TRBJ2-7
TGCGCCAGCAGCAAAAGTTTTTACTTCTCCTCAGAGAACGAGCAGTACTTC
CASSKSFYFSSENEQYF
>TRBV9|NA|few|TRBJ2-2
TGTGCCAGCAGCGACGAACTTACGAACACCGGGGAGCTGTTTTTT
CASSDELTNTGELFF
>TRBV24-1|TRBD2|NA|TRBJ2-3
TGTGCCACCAGTGAACCCACTAGCGCTAGCACAGATACGCAGTATTTT
CATSEPTSASTDTQYF
>TRBV29-1|NA|NA|TRBJ2-3
TGCAGCGTTGAAGATCAGGAGATCACAGATACGCAGTATTTT
CSVEDQEITDTQYF